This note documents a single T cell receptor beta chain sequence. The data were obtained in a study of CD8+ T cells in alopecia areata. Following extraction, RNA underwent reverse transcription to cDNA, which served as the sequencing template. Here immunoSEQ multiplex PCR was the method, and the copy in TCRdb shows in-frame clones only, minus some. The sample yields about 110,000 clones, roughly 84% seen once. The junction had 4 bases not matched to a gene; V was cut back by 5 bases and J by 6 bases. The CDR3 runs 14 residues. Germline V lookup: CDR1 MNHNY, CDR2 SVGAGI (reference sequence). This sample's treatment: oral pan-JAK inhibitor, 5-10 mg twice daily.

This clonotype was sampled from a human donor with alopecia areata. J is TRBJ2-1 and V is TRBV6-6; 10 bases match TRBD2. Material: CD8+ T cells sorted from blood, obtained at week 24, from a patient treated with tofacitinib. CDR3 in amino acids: CASSRTSGLNEQFF. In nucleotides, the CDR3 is TGTGCCAGCAGTAGGACTAGCGGACTCAATGAGCAGTTCTTC.